This T cell receptor (beta chain) was sequenced for a study of T-cell reconstitution after alpha-beta-depleted transplantation in children. This clonotype was counted at least ten times. Unique molecular identifiers were incorporated into the prepared TCRbeta library. TCRdb reprocessed the PCR reads with MiXCR, giving one entry per CDR3 protein. The repertoire holds approximately 590,000 distinct CDR3 sequences, with about 10% as singletons. V was cut by 1 base and J by 6 bases, with 15 bases left in between. This CDR3 region has 15 residues. The germline gives CDR1 DFQATT, CDR2 SNEGSKA (reference sequence).

This sample comprised PBMCs from the stem cell graft donor, obtained from the stem cell graft. This sequence was found in a human donor who donated a stem cell graft to a child with acute myeloid leukemia. The rearrangement joins TRBV20-1 to TRBJ2-2, with a tentative D call TRBD2 (5 bases). CDR3 sequence: CSARVSVGKAGELFF. The CDR3 DNA is TGCAGTGCTAGAGTTAGTGTCGGGAAAGCCGGGGAGCTGTTTTTT.